The 22 T cell receptor beta chains below were found in one sample sequenced in a study of T cell repertoires in cytomegalovirus infection. TCRdb re-called the reads through MiXCR, storing one row per CDR3 protein. The table lists fewer than 350,000 distinct CDR3 sequences, about 27% of them singletons. No antigens are known for them. Sample: cultured PBMCs, taken from culture after CMV antigen stimulation. The origin of the receptors is a human donor in good health (CMV status not recorded). Some clones in this sample may be carry-over from other donors' samples.

The sample holds a few counts of this clonotype. The chain is built from TRBV7-2 and TRBJ1-4; tentative D call: TRBD1 (5 bases). The CDR3 sequence is 15 residues long. V lost 6 bases to trimming and J lost 2 bases, with 13 bases between them. Per the germline V gene, CDR1 is SGHTA and CDR2 is FQGNSA. The CDR3 reads CASSPQGPTNEKLFF. The CDR3 nucleotides are TGTGCCAGCAGTCCCCAGGGCCCGACTAATGAAAAACTGTTTTTT.

The sample holds a few counts of this clonotype. The chain combines TRBV7-8 with TRBJ1-2, with D tentatively TRBD1 (5 bases). The CDR3 extends over 14 amino acids. Trimming pared 1 base from V and 0 bases from J, leaving 6 bases between. The germline V gene has CDR1 SGHVS and CDR2 FQNEAQ. DNA for the CDR3: TGTGCCAGCAGCTTAGGGACAACTAACTATGGCTACACCTTC. Protein product: CASSLGTTNYGYTF.

The rearrangement joins TRBV19 to TRBJ1-1, with D maybe TRBD1 (5 bases). This CDR3 comprises 14 residues. The V and J ends lost 3 bases and 4 bases respectively, with 12 bases between them. Germline CDR1 reads LNHDA; CDR2 reads SQIVND (reference sequence). CDR3 residues: CASSIPRGGTEAFF. CDR3 coding DNA: TGTGCCAGTAGTATTCCTAGGGGCGGCACTGAAGCTTTCTTT.

This clonotype was seen a few times. The chain employs TRBV12-3 or TRBV12-4 and TRBJ2-5, with 9 positions matching TRBD1. The length of the CDR3 is 15 residues. The ends lost 6 bases at V and 4 bases at J; junction bases unmatched: 9. The CDR3 here is CASRRTGDSAETQYF. The CDR3, as DNA: TGTGCCAGCAGAAGGACAGGGGACTCGGCAGAGACCCAGTACTTC.

There are a few counts of this clonotype. The V and J genes are TRBV7-8 and TRBJ1-3; D may be TRBD1 (6 bases). CDR1 and CDR2 (germline): SGHVS, FQNEAQ. CDR3 length equals 16 residues. The ends were cut back, 5 bases at V and 0 bases at J, with 14 bases in the middle. CDR3 in amino acids: CASSLTTGSSGNTIYF. The CDR3 DNA reads TGTGCCAGCAGCCTAACCACAGGGAGCTCTGGAAACACCATATATTTT.

In its sample, this clonotype was seen once. The CDR3 DNA reads TGTGCCAGCAGTTTCGGCGGGCTCGTCTACAATGAGCAGTTCTTC. This sequence encodes CASSFGGLVYNEQFF. This chain uses TRBV12-3 or TRBV12-4 with TRBJ2-1; D might be TRBD2 (5 bases). The V gene lost 3 bases and the J gene lost 3 bases, with 12 bases spanning the gap. This CDR3 has 15 amino acids.

The rearrangement links TRBV28 to TRBJ1-2, with 11 nucleotides matching TRBD1. With 5 bases clipped from V and 0 bases from J, the junction kept 5 bases outside the gene matches. Germline-derived CDR1 and CDR2 are MDHEN and SYDVKM. This CDR3 is 16 amino acids long. The CDR3 here is CASSAPGQGANYGYTF. CDR3 DNA sequence: TGTGCCAGCAGTGCCCCGGGACAGGGGGCTAACTATGGCTACACCTTC.

This clonotype was detected a few times. The chain has TRBV20-1 and TRBJ2-5; 9 nucleotides match TRBD1. Germline CDR1 reads DFQATT; CDR2 reads SNEGSKA (reference sequence). With 6 bases clipped from V and 5 bases from J, the junction kept 13 bases outside the gene matches. The CDR3 length is 15 residues. The CDR3 protein is CSAPGQGGRRETQYF. In DNA, the CDR3 is TGCAGTGCGCCGGGACAGGGAGGGCGTCGGGAGACCCAGTACTTC.

In its sample, this clonotype was seen many times. The genes are TRBV7-3 and TRBJ1-1; TRBD1 matches at 9 bases. Germline assignment: CDR1 SGHTA and CDR2 FQGTGA. This CDR3 contains 13 residues. The trim removed 6 bases at V and 4 bases at J, leaving 3 bases unmatched. This CDR3 reads CASSMDRGTEAFF. In DNA form, the CDR3 reads TGTGCCAGCAGTATGGACAGGGGCACTGAAGCTTTCTTT.

The V gene is TRBV7-9, the J gene TRBJ1-1; D remains ambiguous. Trimming cost V 9 bases and J 11 bases, with 10 bases left between them. CDR3 size: 9 residues. CDR1 is SEHNR, CDR2 FQNEAQ, per germline (reference sequence). CDR3 sequence (DNA): TGTGCCAGGGGGAAACAGGCTTTCTTT. Translated, it gives CARGKQAFF.

This chain joins TRBV4-1 and TRBJ2-1; TRBD2 matches 11 bases. Trimming at V came to 3 bases and at J to 5 bases, leaving 3 bases not matched to a gene. There are 15 residues in the CDR3. CDR1 and CDR2 (germline): MGHRA, YSYEKL. This CDR3 reads CASSQTSGINNEQFF. CDR3 DNA sequence: TGCGCCAGCAGCCAGACTAGCGGGATTAACAATGAGCAGTTCTTC.

This clonotype was observed once. The genes are TRBV18 and TRBJ2-5; the D gene is possibly TRBD1 (5 bases). This CDR3 is built from 15 residues. CDR1 KGHSH and CDR2 LQKENI come from the germline V gene. V was pared by 3 bases and J by 1 base, with 12 bases between. The chain's CDR3 is CASSPTAPPQETQYF. CDR3 coding DNA: TGTGCCAGCTCACCGACAGCGCCTCCCCAAGAGACCCAGTACTTC.

This clonotype showed up just a few times. The chain is built from TRBV28 and TRBJ1-1, with TRBD1 matching 7 bases. J lost 7 bases, V lost 7 bases, and 3 bases had no gene match. The CDR3 spans 11 residues. Germline CDR1 is MDHEN and CDR2 is SYDVKM. CDR3 in DNA: TGTGCCAGCACAGGACAGGTTGAAGCTTTCTTT. It translates to CASTGQVEAFF. Combining the CDR3 with reference TRBV28 and TRBJ1-1 gives the whole variable domain DVKVTQSSRYLVKRTGEKVFLECVQDMDHENMFWYRQDPGLGLRLIYFSYDVKMKEKGDIPEGYSVSREKKERFSLILESASTNQTSMYLCASTGQVEAFFGQGTRLTVV.

This clonotype was counted between two and nine times. The rearrangement uses TRBV4-2 and TRBJ2-7; TRBD1 is a possible D gene (5 bases). V was shortened by 1 base and J by 0 bases, with 13 bases between the two germline ends. The V gene's germline CDR1 is LGHNA and CDR2 YNFKEQ. CDR3 length equals 16 residues. For the CDR3, the DNA is TGTGCCAGCAGCCAAGGCCGCACAGGCTCCTCCTACGAGCAGTACTTC. Amino acids: CASSQGRTGSSYEQYF.

On this clonotype: A read error may account for a junction end that differs from germline. This chain links TRBV19 with TRBJ2-5; 7 nucleotides line up with TRBD1. CDR1 is LNHDA, CDR2 SQIVND, per germline (reference sequence). The CDR3 runs 15 residues. DNA of the CDR3: TGTGCCAGTAGTAGGAACAAGGGACAGCAAGATACCCAGTACTTC. Protein sequence: CASSRNKGQQDTQYF.

The genes are TRBV19 and TRBJ1-2, with a tentative D call TRBD1 (6 bases). The CDR3 length is 12 residues. With 10 bases removed from V and 6 bases from J, the gap between germline ends came to 15 bases. Germline V gives CDR1 LNHDA, CDR2 SQIVND (reference sequence). In DNA form, the CDR3 reads TGTGCCATCCAGAGGGGGGCTCATGGCTACACCTTC. Its translation: CAIQRGAHGYTF.

In its sample, this clonotype was seen many times. V gene TRBV12-3 or TRBV12-4 combines with J gene TRBJ1-1; no reliable D call. The CDR3 has 14 residues. Trimming stripped 8 bases from V and 4 bases from J, with 17 bases between. CDR3 region: CASSSPVLSTEAFF. CDR3 DNA: TGTGCCAGCTCTTCGCCGGTTCTGAGCACTGAAGCTTTCTTT.

The chain combines TRBV24-1 with TRBJ1-1, with a tentative D call TRBD1 (5 bases). This CDR3 has 10 residues. V lost 9 bases and J lost 11, with 12 bases in between. Germline values: CDR1 KGHDR, CDR2 SFDVKD. The CDR3 protein is CATGGRGAFF. CDR3 nucleotides: TGTGCCACCGGGGGAAGAGGGGCTTTCTTT.

J is TRBJ2-7 and V is TRBV27; TRBD2 matches 10 bases. Germline-derived CDR1 and CDR2 are MNHEY and SMNVEV (reference sequence). Trimming at V came to 4 bases and at J to 3 bases, leaving 12 bases not matched to a gene. The CDR3 covers 17 residues. CDR3 residues: CASSSRASGSGVYEQYF. In DNA, the CDR3 is TGTGCCAGCAGTTCCCGAGCTAGCGGGAGCGGGGTCTACGAGCAGTACTTC.

The chain is built from TRBV18 and TRBJ1-2; TRBD1 might be the D (6 bases). Trimming removed 3 bases at V and 6 bases at J, with 14 bases between. The length of the CDR3 is 14 residues. CDR1 is KGHSH, CDR2 LQKENI, per germline. CDR3 sequence reads: CASSPVQGGHGYTF. As DNA, the CDR3 is TGTGCCAGCTCACCCGTACAGGGTGGACATGGCTACACCTTC. The whole variable domain, filled in from reference TRBV18 and TRBJ1-2, reads NAGVMQNPRHLVRRRGQEARLRCSPMKGHSHVYWYRQLPEEGLKFMVYLQKENIIDESGMPKERFSAEFPKEGPSILRIQQVVRGDSAAYFCASSPVQGGHGYTFGSGTRLTVV.

This clonotype was observed a handful of times. The V call is TRBV10-3, the J call TRBJ2-3, with unresolved D. CDR1 and CDR2 from the germline V gene are ENHRY and SYGVKD. The CDR3 runs 14 residues. Trimming took off 3 bases at V and 4 bases at J, with 11 bases between the two ends. DNA for the CDR3: TGTGCCATCAGTGATTTCCTAAACGCAGATACGCAGTATTTT. This encodes CAISDFLNADTQYF.

The V and J genes are TRBV19 and TRBJ2-2; TRBD1 matches at 10 bases. V shed 4 bases, J shed 7 bases, and the junction held 6 bases outside the gene matches. The germline V gene encodes CDR1 LNHDA and CDR2 SQIVND (reference sequence). This CDR3 contains 15 residues. DNA of the CDR3: TGTGCCAGTAGTAAGGGACAGGGGATCTTCGGGGAGCTGTTTTTT. It translates to CASSKGQGIFGELFF.